This TCR beta chain was sequenced during a study of CD8 T cells in ankylosing spondylitis. This clonotype was recorded only once. One entry per CDR3 protein, called by TCRdb with MiXCR from the 5' RACE reads. This table holds around 150,000 distinct CDR3 sequences, approximately 44% found once. The TCR was taken from a male donor with ankylosing spondylitis. The sample consisted of synovial fluid, either unsorted or a sorted T cell fraction (not recorded which).

CDR3 protein: CASKVSRSSYNEQFF. In DNA form, the CDR3 reads TGCGCCAGCAAAGTCAGCAGGAGCTCCTACAATGAGCAGTTCTTC. The chain couples TRBV5-1 to TRBJ2-1; the D is unclear. The germline V gene has CDR1 SGHRS and CDR2 YFSETQ. This CDR3 comprises 15 residues. V lost 6 bases, J lost 0 bases, and 13 bases lay in between.